Each of the 20 T cell receptor beta chains below was sequenced from the same sample in a study of beta chain features in type 1 diabetes. Reverse transcription of all isolated RNA meant that expressed TCRB transcripts were sequenced. Sequenced by immunoSEQ multiplex PCR; TCRdb stores in-frame clones only, minus some. The sample has around 320,000 clones, about 14% seen once. The specimen was central memory CD4+ T cells from blood. These TCRs come from a man in his thirties or forties in good health.

CDR3 sequence (DNA): TGTGCCAGCAGTTACAGGGGGGCCGGGAGCACTGAAGCTTTCTTT. Protein sequence: CASSYRGAGSTEAFF. The rearrangement uses TRBV6-5 and TRBJ1-1; tentatively, D is TRBD1 (6 bases). Trimming left V 2 bases short and J 4 bases short, with 14 bases between. The CDR3 length is 15 residues. Germline V gene data show CDR1 as MNHEY and CDR2 as SVGAGI.

There are a few counts of this clone. J is TRBJ2-1 and V is TRBV19; TRBD2 aligns across 7 bases. Trimming took 3 bases from V and 12 from J; bases not matched to a gene: 17. Germline CDR1 is LNHDA and CDR2 is SQIVND (reference sequence). This CDR3 contains 16 residues. CDR3: CASSISGGGLGFGQFF. CDR3 nucleotide sequence: TGTGCCAGTAGTATTTCGGGAGGCGGTTTAGGGTTTGGGCAGTTCTTC. Supplemented by reference TRBV19 and TRBJ2-1, the full variable domain reads DGGITQSPKYLFRKEGQNVTLSCEQNLNHDAMYWYRQDPGQGLRLIYYSQIVNDFQKGDIAEGYSVSREKKESFPLTVTSAQKNPTAFYLCASSISGGGLGFGQFFGPGTRLTVL.

This sequence joins TRBV30 and TRBJ1-5; D possibly corresponds to TRBD1 (5 bases). CDR3 length: 16 amino acids. The germline V and J ends were trimmed by 2 bases and 3 bases, with 17 bases remaining between them. CDR1 is GTSNPN, CDR2 SVGIG, per germline (reference sequence). The CDR3 is CAWSMYRGADNQPQHF. As DNA, the CDR3 is TGTGCCTGGAGTATGTATCGAGGGGCGGACAATCAGCCCCAGCATTTT.

This chain links TRBV6-1 with TRBJ1-1, with a possible D match to TRBD1 (5 bases). Germline V lookup: CDR1 MNHNS, CDR2 SASEGT. The CDR3 spans 11 residues. Trimming removed 4 bases at V and 11 bases at J, with 11 bases between. The CDR3 region has the DNA TGTGCCAGCAGTGGGGGCGCGAGGGCTTTCTTT. Encoded protein: CASSGGARAFF.

This rearrangement joins TRBV7-2 to TRBJ2-1; D is unclear. CDR3 length equals 11 residues. Per the germline V gene, CDR1 is SGHTA and CDR2 is FQGNSA. The CDR3 DNA is TGTGGGGCTTCGCCTGGCAATGAGCAGTTCTTC. Translating gives CGASPGNEQFF. The variable domain in full, completed from reference TRBV7-2 and TRBJ2-1, reads GAGVSQSPSNKVTEKGKDVELRCDPISGHTALYWYRQSLGQGLEFLIYFQGNSAPDKSGLPSDRFSAERTGGSVSTLTIQRTQQEDSAVYLCGASPGNEQFFGPGTRLTVL.

This clone was recorded a few times. The CDR3 reads CASSIDVGQTSNQPQHF. The CDR3 DNA follows: TGTGCCAGTAGTATAGACGTGGGACAGACTAGCAATCAGCCCCAGCATTTT. The V and J genes are TRBV19 and TRBJ1-5, with 7 positions matching TRBD1. The CDR3 has 17 residues. With 0 bases clipped from V and 0 bases from J, the junction kept 5 bases outside the gene matches. Germline V CDR1 and CDR2: LNHDA, SQIVND (reference sequence).

This chain links TRBV7-2 with TRBJ2-7, with 8 bases identical to TRBD2. The CDR3 consists of 15 residues. CDR1 SGHTA and CDR2 FQGNSA come from the germline V gene. The V gene end was trimmed by 4 bases and the J gene end by 7 bases; junction bases not matched to a gene: 12. The CDR3 protein is CASSSLAGLKREQYF. The DNA for the CDR3 is TGTGCCAGCAGCTCATTAGCGGGACTGAAACGGGAGCAGTACTTC.

This clone has more than one count but fewer than ten. The chain is built from TRBV6-1 and TRBJ1-1; no firm D call. Germline CDR1 MNHNS, CDR2 SASEGT. The CDR3 length is 13 residues. Between the trimmed V and J ends, which lost 7 bases and 4 bases, there was a span of 13 bases. CDR3: CASKVGKGTEAFF. CDR3 nucleotides: TGTGCCAGCAAGGTCGGGAAGGGCACTGAAGCTTTCTTT.

This clone has just a few counts. The CDR3 nucleotides read TGTGCCAGCAGCCGACAACCGGGACAGGGTGTTGGCTACACCTTC. Its translation: CASSRQPGQGVGYTF. This chain links TRBV7-9 with TRBJ1-2, with TRBD1 matching over 9 bases. Germline V gene sequence: CDR1 SEHNR, CDR2 FQNEAQ (reference sequence). Trimming at V came to 5 bases and at J to 7 bases, leaving 11 bases not matched to a gene. The CDR3 spans 15 residues.

This clone was seen many times. At one boundary the junction diverges from the germline segment, which might be a read error. Other DNA sequences within the sample encode an identical CDR3. The chain couples TRBV7-7 to TRBJ2-5; TRBD2 matches 15 bases. The germline gives CDR1 SSHAT, CDR2 FNYEAQ (reference sequence). The length of the CDR3 is 15 residues. The CDR3 nucleotides read TGTGCTAGCAGCCTGGGACTAGCGGGAGGAGAGACCCAGTACTTC. This sequence encodes CASSLGLAGGETQYF. Supplemented by reference TRBV7-7 and TRBJ2-5, the full variable domain reads GAGVSQSPRYKVTKRGQDVTLRCDPISSHATLYWYQQALGQGPEFLTYFNYEAQPDKSGLPSDRFSAERPEGSISTLTIQRTEQRDSAMYRCASSLGLAGGETQYFGPGTRLLVL.

The rearrangement links TRBV15 to TRBJ2-2, with 7 bases fitting TRBD1. Trimming removed 5 bases from V and 0 bases from J; junction bases left unmatched: 6. CDR3 length equals 16 residues. Germline CDR1 LNHNV, CDR2 YYDKDF (reference sequence). For the CDR3, the DNA is TGTGCCACCAGCTTCCGGACAGGCGCGAACACCGGGGAGCTGTTTTTT. Amino acids: CATSFRTGANTGELFF. The full variable domain, completed using reference TRBV15 and TRBJ2-2, is DAMVIQNPRYQVTQFGKPVTLSCSQTLNHNVMYWYQQKSSQAPKLLFHYYDKDFNNEADTPDNFQSRRPNTSFCFLDIRSPGLGDTAMYLCATSFRTGANTGELFFGEGSRLTVL.

The V call is TRBV5-1, the J call TRBJ1-3; perhaps TRBD1 as D (5 bases). The CDR3 contains 13 residues. The V end lost 5 bases, the J end lost 1 base, and 7 bases lay between the germline ends. Germline loops: CDR1 SGHRS, CDR2 YFSETQ. This CDR3 is CASRPGSGNTIYF. In DNA form, the CDR3 reads TGCGCCAGCAGGCCAGGGTCTGGAAACACCATATATTTT.

In this sample, this clone turned up once. This chain connects TRBV2 to TRBJ2-4, with 8 nucleotides matching TRBD1. The CDR3 is made up of 15 amino acids. The junction had 5 bases not matched to a gene; V was cut back by 7 bases and J by 0 bases. CDR1 is SNHLY, CDR2 FYNNEI, per germline. The CDR3 bases are TGTGCCAGCAAGGGACAGGAGCTAGCCAAAAACATTCAGTACTTC. The encoded protein is CASKGQELAKNIQYF.

About this clone: At one end the junction does not follow the germline gene, possibly because of a read error. V usage is TRBV9 and J usage is TRBJ2-5; D is undetermined. CDR1 and CDR2 (germline): SGDLS, YYNGEE. This CDR3 is 14 amino acids long. CDR3 protein: CARSVWGLQETQYF. The CDR3 region has the DNA TGTGCCCGCAGCGTTTGGGGTCTCCAAGAGACCCAGTACTTC. Based on the CDR3 plus reference TRBV9 and TRBJ2-5, the full variable domain is DSGVTQTPKHLITATGQRVTLRCSPRSGDLSVYWYQQSLDQGLQFLIQYYNGEERAKGNILERFSAQQFPDLHSELNLSSLELGDSALYFCARSVWGLQETQYFGPGTRLLVL.

In its sample, this clone was seen many times. The chain combines TRBV4-3 with TRBJ2-3, with D possibly matching TRBD2 (6 bases). V lost 3 bases to trimming and J lost 5 bases, with 9 bases between them. Germline V lookup: CDR1 LGHNA, CDR2 YSLEER. The CDR3 consists of 13 residues. The DNA for the CDR3 is TGCGCCAGCAGCCAGCATAGCGGAGATACGCAGTATTTT. This encodes CASSQHSGDTQYF.

There are a few counts of this clone. V gene TRBV28 combines with J gene TRBJ1-5, with 10 bases matching TRBD1. The CDR3 is made up of 14 amino acids. Germline loops: CDR1 MDHEN, CDR2 SYDVKM. Germline trimming cut 6 bases from V and 6 bases from J; bases unmatched to any gene: 5. CDR3 loop: CASRETGGLQPQHF. CDR3 DNA sequence: TGTGCCAGCAGAGAGACAGGGGGCCTTCAGCCCCAGCATTTT.

V usage is TRBV10-3 and J usage is TRBJ1-1, with D perhaps TRBD1 (6 bases). Between the trimmed V and J ends, which lost 3 bases and 4 bases, there was a span of 12 bases. Germline CDR1 reads ENHRY; CDR2 reads SYGVKD. The CDR3 spans 14 residues. CDR3 sequence: CAISDGGPGTEAFF. DNA for the CDR3: TGTGCCATCAGTGATGGGGGGCCGGGCACTGAAGCTTTCTTT.

This clone was seen a few times. J is TRBJ1-1 and V is TRBV4-3; a possible D gene is TRBD1 (6 bases). This CDR3 has 15 amino acids. With 0 bases removed from V and 5 bases from J, the gap between germline ends came to 13 bases. Germline V CDR1 and CDR2: LGHNA, YSLEER. In nucleotides, the CDR3 is TGCGCCAGCAGCCAAGACAGGGGATCCAGAACTGAAGCTTTCTTT. Its protein product is CASSQDRGSRTEAFF.

The CDR3 spells CASDTGSKETQYF. The CDR3 coding sequence is TGCGCCAGCGATACAGGCAGTAAAGAGACCCAGTACTTC. The J gene is TRBJ2-5, the V gene TRBV5-1; possible D gene TRBD1, 5 bases. CDR1 and CDR2 from the germline V gene are SGHRS and YFSETQ. There are 13 residues in the CDR3. Trimming removed 7 bases at V and 3 bases at J, with 13 bases between.

This clone was counted a few times. V is TRBV7-8 and J is TRBJ2-5; D is undetermined. CDR3 size: 13 residues. CDR1 and CDR2 from the germline V gene are SGHVS and FQNEAQ. The V gene lost 3 bases and the J gene lost 1 base, with 6 bases spanning the gap. CDR3 DNA sequence: TGTGCCAGCAGCTTTGGGCGCCAAGAGACCCAGTACTTC. It translates to CASSFGRQETQYF.